Below are 17 T cell receptor beta chains sequenced from a single sample in a study of T cells in Graves' hyperthyroidism and ophthalmopathy (dated by TCRdb to the late 2010s). The library was made by multiplex PCR. TCRdb records Illumina HiSeq 2000 as the sequencer. TCR beta CDR3 regions were amplified from RNA transcripts. The TCR CDR3 was subjected to a first round of RT-PCR using the HTBI primer set and the Qiagen OneStep RT-PCR kit. The public reads were reprocessed in TCRdb via fastp at Q25 and MiXCR, keeping in-frame beta chains. Entries that share a CDR3 protein sequence are merged under the most common genes and DNA. The sample table records 280,000 or so distinct CDR3 sequences; approximately 14% of these occur just once. Around 30% of the sample is in the top ten clones. Sequenced: blood. These receptor sequences come from a woman in her forties or fifties with Graves' hyperthyroidism that later progressed to Graves' ophthalmopathy.

Many counts were recorded for this clonotype. The CDR3 here is CATSDARNVDEQFF. The CDR3 region has the DNA TGTGCCACCAGTGATGCTAGGAACGTCGATGAGCAGTTCTTC. The gene calls are TRBV24-1 and TRBJ2-1; D ambiguous. Germline CDR1 is KGHDR and CDR2 is SFDVKD. V dropped 3 bases and J dropped 8 bases, with 13 bases sitting between them. CDR3 length: 14 amino acids.

Many counts were recorded for this clonotype. The chain links TRBV13 to TRBJ1-1, with D perhaps TRBD1 (6 bases). Trimming took off 6 bases at V and 7 bases at J, with 15 bases between the two ends. The CDR3 extends over 13 amino acids. CDR1 and CDR2 (germline): PRHDT, FYEKMQ (reference sequence). The CDR3 nucleotides are TGTGCCAGCAGGCAAAACACAGGGCATGAAGCTTTCTTT. It is translated as CASRQNTGHEAFF.

The sample holds a few counts of this clonotype. This rearrangement joins TRBV2 to TRBJ1-4, with TRBD1 matching over 8 bases. The CDR3 contains 12 residues. The junction had 3 bases not matched to a gene; V was cut back by 9 bases and J by 6 bases. Germline CDR1 and CDR2: SNHLY and FYNNEI. Written as DNA, the CDR3 is TGTGCCAGTCAGGGGGCACATGAAAAACTGTTTTTT. Its protein is CASQGAHEKLFF. The variable domain in full, with the rest retrieved from reference TRBV2 and TRBJ1-4, is EPEVTQTPSHQVTQMGQEVILRCVPISNHLYFYWYRQILGQKVEFLVSFYNNEISEKSEIFDDQFSVERPDGSNFTLKIRSTKLEDSAMYFCASQGAHEKLFFGSGTQLSVL.

This clonotype was counted once. The CDR3 reads CAIRVPGDEQFF. The CDR3 DNA reads as TGTGCCATCAGGGTCCCTGGGGATGAGCAGTTCTTC. This chain uses TRBV10-3 with TRBJ2-1; D unresolved. Per germline, CDR1 ENHRY and CDR2 SYGVKD. CDR3 length: 12 amino acids. V was cut by 6 bases and J by 8 bases, with 11 bases left in between.

V is TRBV6-1 and J is TRBJ2-7, with 7 positions matching TRBD1. CDR1 is MNHNS and CDR2 is SASEGT in the germline V gene. The CDR3 is 16 residues long. The V and J ends lost 6 bases and 3 bases, in that order; junction bases with no gene match: 14. The CDR3 DNA reads TGTGCCAGCAGCAAGGACAGGTGGTCTCAAGACTACGAGCAGTACTTC. Translated: CASSKDRWSQDYEQYF.

This clonotype was found a few times. The chain carries TRBV9 and TRBJ2-1; 7 bases line up with TRBD2. Germline lookup yields CDR1 SGDLS and CDR2 YYNGEE. Trimming took 3 bases from V and 2 from J; bases not matched to a gene: 11. The CDR3 is 17 amino acids. CDR3 loop: CASSGGWAGVTYNEQFF. As DNA, the CDR3 is TGTGCCAGCAGCGGTGGCTGGGCGGGGGTTACCTACAATGAGCAGTTCTTC.

Turning to this clonotype: A much larger clone differs from this one at a single base, so this may be a read error. The J gene is TRBJ1-2, the V gene TRBV7-9; 9 bases agree with TRBD1. Germline V gives CDR1 SEHNR, CDR2 FQNEAQ (reference sequence). The CDR3 loop spans 15 amino acids. CDR3 bases: TGTGCCAGCAGCGCAACACCGGACAGGGGACGTGGCTGCACCTTC. Its translation is CASSATPDRGRGCTF.

The chain links TRBV20-1 to TRBJ1-2; TRBD1 aligns across 8 bases. Germline V gene data show CDR1 as DFQATT and CDR2 as SNEGSKA (reference sequence). V was pared by 4 bases and J by 12 bases, with 10 bases of the junction left unmatched. This CDR3 has 12 residues. The CDR3 bases are TGCAGTGCTAAGCCAGGGGGCTACGGCCACACCTTC. Its translation is CSAKPGGYGHTF.

This clonotype was recorded at least ten times. The chain carries TRBV28 and TRBJ2-7, with TRBD1 matching 7 bases. V lost 6 bases, J lost 3 bases, and 2 bases stayed unmatched. CDR3 length equals 12 residues. Germline V gives CDR1 MDHEN, CDR2 SYDVKM. The CDR3 nucleotides read TGTGCCAGCAGACAGGGGAACTACGAGCAGTACTTC. Residues: CASRQGNYEQYF.

The V and J genes are TRBV4-1 and TRBJ2-7; 8 positions match TRBD1. Germline V gene lookup returns CDR1 MGHRA and CDR2 YSYEKL. This CDR3 spans 14 amino acids. After removal of 3 bases from V and 5 bases from J, the junction contained 6 bases not matched to a gene. CDR3 in amino acids: CASSQRTGWDEQYF. DNA for the CDR3: TGCGCCAGCAGCCAGAGGACAGGGTGGGACGAGCAGTACTTC.

In this sample, this clonotype turned up many times. The rearrangement joins TRBV27 to TRBJ1-5, with 7 nucleotides matching TRBD1. Germline trimming cut 2 bases from V and 7 bases from J; bases unmatched to any gene: 8. The germline CDR1 and CDR2 sequences are MNHEY and SMNVEV (reference sequence). This CDR3 is built from 15 residues. CDR3 amino acids: CASSLEGRGGQPQHF. The CDR3 DNA sequence: TGTGCCAGCAGTTTAGAGGGCAGGGGGGGGCAGCCCCAGCATTTT.

In this sample, this clonotype turned up a few times. The J gene is TRBJ2-7, the V gene TRBV10-2; D gene unclear. The CDR3 has 15 residues. In germline, CDR1 is WSHSY, CDR2 SAAADI. V lost 5 bases and J 3 bases, leaving 17 bases between the germline ends. This chain's CDR3 is CASSNPAKTYYEQYF. The CDR3 DNA reads TGCGCCAGCAGTAACCCCGCTAAAACCTACTACGAGCAGTACTTC.

In this sample, this clonotype turned up many times. The chain recombines TRBV7-9 with TRBJ2-5; TRBD2 matches 10 bases. V lost 5 bases and J lost 0; bases outside the gene matches: 3. The germline gives CDR1 SEHNR, CDR2 FQNEAQ (reference sequence). The CDR3 consists of 15 residues. The CDR3 DNA reads TGTGCCAGCAGCCGAGGGACTAGCGACCAAGAGACCCAGTACTTC. It encodes CASSRGTSDQETQYF.

At least ten counts were recorded for this clonotype. The chain couples TRBV10-3 to TRBJ2-7; D gene ambiguous. CDR3 size: 12 residues. V lost 5 bases and J lost 5, with 10 bases in between. Per germline, CDR1 ENHRY and CDR2 SYGVKD. CDR3 region: CAISPRPHEQYF. The CDR3 region has the DNA TGTGCCATCAGTCCCCGCCCCCACGAGCAGTACTTC.

This clonotype was found many times. DNA for the CDR3: TGTGCCAGCTCACCGGCAGGGACCTCGGAACCCCAGCATTTT. This codes for CASSPAGTSEPQHF. This sequence joins TRBV18 and TRBJ1-5; D might be TRBD1 (5 bases). The CDR3 loop spans 14 amino acids. CDR1 is KGHSH, CDR2 LQKENI, per germline. Trimming took 3 bases from V and 10 from J, leaving 16 bases between them.

This clonotype has only a few counts. This chain joins TRBV9 and TRBJ2-7; 9 nucleotides line up with TRBD2. The CDR3 loop spans 14 amino acids. Germline-derived CDR1 and CDR2 are SGDLS and YYNGEE. The trim removed 3 bases at V and 7 bases at J, leaving 8 bases unmatched. This CDR3 is CASSAPYSGGEQYF. The CDR3 DNA reads TGTGCCAGCAGCGCCCCTTACAGCGGGGGGGAGCAGTACTTC.

The table lists this clonotype with many counts. The chain is built from TRBV6-1 and TRBJ2-7; D uncertain. The CDR3 has 14 amino acids. Deletions cut 8 bases from V and 0 bases from J, with 14 bases between. Looked up from germline, CDR1 is MNHNS and CDR2 is SASEGT. CDR3 amino acids: CASWPGWVSYEQYF. Written as DNA, the CDR3 is TGTGCCAGCTGGCCCGGGTGGGTCTCCTACGAGCAGTACTTC.